This entry is about one T cell receptor beta chain. Antigen: not known. Method: immunoSEQ multiplex PCR; TCRdb's copy keeps in-frame clones and lacks some. The table shows 110,000 or so clones, with nearly 90% occurring only once. Each and every patient relapsed after autologous stem cell transplantation, and patients got differing brentuximab vedotin exposure. The best responses consisted of complete response, partial response or progressive disease. The data originate from a study of PD-1 blockade in classical Hodgkin lymphoma. Overall study results and limits: Diversity similar to that of newly diagnosed patients was seen at baseline in complete responders. A significant rise in TCR diversity by C4D1 was seen for CD4+ but not CD8+ cells.

Sequences were derived from peripheral blood mononuclear cells (PBMCs), sampled before the second cycle of nivolumab. The clonotype originates from a human donor with classical Hodgkin lymphoma.

The CDR3 DNA sequence: TGTGCCAGCAGCCAATACAGGGGCTCTTCCTACGAGCAGTACTTC. Its protein is CASSQYRGSSYEQYF. The chain links TRBV4-2 to TRBJ2-7; 7 bases map to TRBD1. V lost 2 bases to trimming and J lost 1 base; unmatched junction nucleotides: 5. The CDR3 is made up of 15 amino acids. Looked up from germline, CDR1 is LGHNA and CDR2 is YNFKEQ.